A selection of T cell receptor beta chains follows, all from one sample in a study of cytomegalovirus exposure and HLA in healthy donors. Profiling relied on immunoSEQ multiplex PCR, and the TCRdb table lists in-frame clones only, not all of them. This sample has 150,000 to 200,000 clones, with 70% found just once. Specimen: PBMCs. These receptors all come from a man between 18 and 29 years old in good health and CMV-seropositive. The CDR3 runs from the conserved cysteine through the conserved F or W. Fields, in order: J gene, V gene, CDR3 length, clone size, D gene, CDR3 DNA, CDR3 protein. A D gene is named only where the DNA matches it firmly. The size of a clone is reported for some rows only, either as once, few or many, or as a class for expanded clones.

>TRBJ1-2|TRBV6-4|13|once|-
TGTGCCAGCAGTGAAGAGGTGAAACGCGGCTACACCTTC
CASSEEVKRGYTF
>TRBJ2-5|TRBV2|14|-|TRBD1
TGTGCCAGCAGTGACCGGACAGGGACAGAGACCCAGTACTTC
CASSDRTGTETQYF
>TRBJ2-6|TRBV4-2|17|-|-
TGTGCCAGCGGCCAAGGGGAGTCGGGTACTGGGGCCAACGTCCTGACTTTC
CASGQGESGTGANVLTF
>TRBJ2-5|TRBV9|15|few|TRBD2
TGTGCCAGCAGCGTAGTAGCGGGGGGCCCAGAGACCCAGTACTTC
CASSVVAGGPETQYF
>TRBJ2-5|TRBV5-1|18|-|-
TGCGCCAGCAGCTTGGGGCCCACCCTGAGGGCTGACCAAGAGACCCAGTACTTC
CASSLGPTLRADQETQYF
>TRBJ2-3|TRBV10-3|18|-|TRBD2
TGTGCCATCAGTGAGAAAAGCGGGGGGACCCCTAGCACAGATACGCAGTATTTT
CAISEKSGGTPSTDTQYF
>TRBJ2-1|TRBV7-2|15|-|TRBD2
TGTGCCAGCAGCTTAGCTAGCGGGGCCTACAATGAGCAGTTCTTC
CASSLASGAYNEQFF
>TRBJ2-2|TRBV11-3|16|-|-
TGTGCCAGCACCCAGGGGGGACACGCGAACACCGGGGAGCTGTTTTTT
CASTQGGHANTGELFF
>TRBJ2-2|TRBV11-2|15|once|TRBD1
TGTGCCAGCAGCTCTGCAGGGGGTTGGACCGGGGAGCTGTTTTTT
CASSSAGGWTGELFF
>TRBJ2-4|TRBV4-1|19|-|TRBD2
TGCGCCAGCAGCCAAGTGCTAGCGGGAGGCACTATAGCCAAAAACATTCAGTACTTC
CASSQVLAGGTIAKNIQYF
>TRBJ1-5|TRBV18|13|few|-
TGTGCCAGCTCTACGGGGAGGGATCAGCCCCAGCATTTT
CASSTGRDQPQHF
>TRBJ1-2|TRBV18|11|-|-
TGTGCCAGCTCCAGCGGGGGTGGCTACACCTTC
CASSSGGGYTF
>TRBJ1-2|TRBV2|14|-|TRBD1
TGTGCCAGCAATACAGGGGGTAGTAACTATGGCTACACCTTC
CASNTGGSNYGYTF
>TRBJ2-3|TRBV5-4|16|once|-
TGTGCCAGCAGCCCGAGGTCGGGGGGCGGTTGGGATACGCAGTATTTT
CASSPRSGGGWDTQYF
>TRBJ1-2|TRBV30|13|-|-
TGTGCCCAAGGAAGGGACACCAACTATGGCTACACCTTC
CAQGRDTNYGYTF
>TRBJ2-1|TRBV7-8|15|few|TRBD1
TGTGCCAGCAGCTTAAGGGACAGGGGGCCGAATGAGCAGTTCTTC
CASSLRDRGPNEQFF
>TRBJ2-5|TRBV6-1|14|few|-
TGTGCCAGCGGTTTTCGGGGATCCCAAGAGACCCAGTACTTC
CASGFRGSQETQYF
>TRBJ2-5|TRBV7-7|16|-|TRBD2
TGTGCTAGCAGCCCGAGCGGGACTAGCGGTAAAGAGACCCAGTACTTC
CASSPSGTSGKETQYF
>TRBJ2-1|TRBV7-7|15|once|-
TGTGCTAGCAGCCCTGGGCAGGGGCTTGTGGATGAGCAGTTCTTC
CASSPGQGLVDEQFF
>TRBJ1-1|TRBV5-4|11|-|-
TGTGCCAGCAGTTCGGACAGTGAAGCTTTCTTT
CASSSDSEAFF
>TRBJ2-1|TRBV11-2|15|-|TRBD2
TGTGCCAGCAGCTTGGGACTAGCAGGTTACAATGAGCAGTTCTTC
CASSLGLAGYNEQFF
>TRBJ1-2|TRBV28|14|-|-
TGTGCCAGCAGTCTTGGGGGCAGGGCAGGTGGCTACACCTTC
CASSLGGRAGGYTF
>TRBJ1-1|TRBV2|14|-|TRBD1
TGTGCCAGCCACGGACAGGGAAGGGCCACTGAAGCTTTCTTT
CASHGQGRATEAFF
>TRBJ2-3|TRBV4-2|15|-|-
TGTGCCAGCAGCCCAGGGGAACTCCTGGCAGATACGCAGTATTTT
CASSPGELLADTQYF
>TRBJ2-1|TRBV2|15|-|TRBD2
TGTGCCAGCAGTCGGACTAGCGGGAGGAGAAATGAGCAGTTCTTC
CASSRTSGRRNEQFF
>TRBJ1-2|TRBV28|15|-|TRBD1
TGTGCCAGCAGGAACTCCGGGACAGGGGTTCGGGGCTACACCTTC
CASRNSGTGVRGYTF
>TRBJ1-2|TRBV5-6|17|-|TRBD1
TGTGCCAGCAGCTTACAGGGGATTCTGGGGATTAACTATGGCTACACCTTC
CASSLQGILGINYGYTF
>TRBJ1-1|TRBV18|16|-|TRBD1
TGTGCCAGCTCACCGGCCAACAGGGGCAAAAACACTGAAGCTTTCTTT
CASSPANRGKNTEAFF
>TRBJ1-2|TRBV4-1|15|-|-
TGCGCCAGCAGCCAAGTCTCACAGGCGATCTATGGCTACACCTTC
CASSQVSQAIYGYTF
>TRBJ1-1|TRBV5-1|13|-|-
TGCGCCAGCAAGTTAAGCGGGGAGACTGAAGCTTTCTTT
CASKLSGETEAFF
>TRBJ1-2|TRBV7-2|15|-|TRBD1
TGTGCCAGCACCCTACGACAGGGATCGCTCCATGGCTACACCTTC
CASTLRQGSLHGYTF
>TRBJ1-3|TRBV7-9|15|-|-
TGTGCCAGCAGCCAAACCCCAGGGACTGGAAACACCATATATTTT
CASSQTPGTGNTIYF
>TRBJ2-1|TRBV6-6|13|-|-
TGTGCCAGCAGCTTTACTGGTGACAATGAGCAGTTCTTC
CASSFTGDNEQFF
>TRBJ2-3|TRBV13|14|once|TRBD1
TGTGCCAGCAGCTGGACAGGTGCTACAGATACGCAGTATTTT
CASSWTGATDTQYF
>TRBJ2-3|TRBV29-1|14|-|-
TGCAGCGTGGGGCGAGCCGGTAGCACAGATACGCAGTATTTT
CSVGRAGSTDTQYF
>TRBJ1-3|TRBV7-9|14|-|-
TGTGCCAGCAGCCTAAGGGGCATCGGAAACACCATATATTTT
CASSLRGIGNTIYF
>TRBJ2-1|TRBV30|13|once|-
TGTGCCTGGAGAGCGGAGAACTACAATGAGCAGTTCTTC
CAWRAENYNEQFF
>TRBJ2-1|TRBV11-2|15|-|TRBD1
TGTGCCAGCAGATCCGGGACAGAGGGCTTGAATGAGCAGTTCTTC
CASRSGTEGLNEQFF
>TRBJ1-2|TRBV27|13|-|-
TGTGCCAGCAGTTTTGGTGCAGGGAATGGCTACACCTTC
CASSFGAGNGYTF
>TRBJ1-2|TRBV6-5|16|-|-
TGTGCCAGCAGTTACGAAGGGACAAGGGTCCCGTATGGCTACACCTTC
CASSYEGTRVPYGYTF
>TRBJ1-1|TRBV5-1|14|few|TRBD1
TGCGCCAGCAGCTTGGACAGGGGCGGCACTGAAGCTTTCTTT
CASSLDRGGTEAFF
>TRBJ1-2|TRBV29-1|11|-|TRBD1
TGCAGCGTTGGGGACAGGGGGAAAAACACCTTC
CSVGDRGKNTF
>TRBJ1-1|TRBV9|15|-|-
TGTGCCAGCAGCCCCTTCGAAGGGGATAGGACTGAAGCTTTCTTT
CASSPFEGDRTEAFF
>TRBJ2-2|TRBV7-9|13|-|-
TGTGCCAGCAGCTTAGGTCAGACCGGGGAGCTGTTTTTT
CASSLGQTGELFF
>TRBJ2-2|TRBV19|14|-|-
TGTGCCAGTAGTATCCTAGCCGCCACCGGGGAGCTGTTTTTT
CASSILAATGELFF
>TRBJ1-2|TRBV5-4|14|-|-
TGTGCCAGCAGCCCCCCGGGTTCAGAGTATGGCTACACCTTC
CASSPPGSEYGYTF